The 7 T cell receptor beta chains below come from one sample, sequenced in a study of blood T cells in healthy people across ages. Through a sample-barcoded 5' primer and a J-beta primer mix, a second PCR was run for 7 to 11 cycles. MiXCR was run by TCRdb on the 5' RACE reads, yielding one entry per CDR3 protein. The data hold roughly 1,500,000 distinct CDR3 sequences, with roughly 40% observed a single time. Sequenced sample: blood. The receptors here all came from a woman between 18 and 30 years old in good health.

In the case of this clonotype: Germline is not matched at one junction end, which may reflect a read error. The chain uses TRBV20-1 and TRBJ2-7; TRBD2 is a possible D gene (6 bases). Germline values: CDR1 DFQATT, CDR2 SNEGSKA (reference sequence). There are 12 residues in the CDR3. CDR3 protein: CSAIADSDEQYF. DNA for the CDR3: TGCAGTGCTATAGCGGACTCCGACGAGCAGTACTTC.

This chain links TRBV9 with TRBJ2-5, with 11 bases matching TRBD2. The CDR3 runs to 15 residues. J gave up 11 bases and V 4 bases, and 13 bases lay outside the gene matches. Germline CDR1 reads SGDLS; CDR2 reads YYNGEE. The CDR3 spells CASSLPTSGRNEQYF. Written as DNA, the CDR3 is TGTGCCAGCAGCCTCCCTACTAGCGGGAGAAATGAGCAGTACTTC. The complete variable domain, with remaining parts taken from reference TRBV9 and TRBJ2-5, reads DSGVTQTPKHLITATGQRVTLRCSPRSGDLSVYWYQQSLDQGLQFLIQYYNGEERAKGNILERFSAQQFPDLHSELNLSSLELGDSALYFCASSLPTSGRNEQYFGPGTRLLVL.

The gene calls are TRBV18 and TRBJ2-7; TRBD1 matches at 9 bases. J lost 0 bases, V lost 1 base, and 10 bases had no gene match. CDR3 length: 18 amino acids. Germline lookup yields CDR1 KGHSH and CDR2 LQKENI. Here the CDR3 DNA reads TGTGCCAGCTCACCACAATTTCAGGGACAGGGTCCCTCCTACGAGCAGTACTTC. Amino acids: CASSPQFQGQGPSYEQYF.

As for this clonotype: A junction boundary mismatches the germline segment, possibly from a read error. J is TRBJ1-5 and V is TRBV2; D might be TRBD1 (6 bases). The CDR3 length is 17 residues. Per the germline V gene, CDR1 is SNHLY and CDR2 is FYNNEI. CDR3 in DNA: TGTGCCAGCAGCGGGACATCACTCGAATTGAGCAATCAGTCCCAGCATTTT. This sequence encodes CASSGTSLELSNQSQHF. Looking up the rest from reference TRBV2 and TRBJ1-5 gives the full variable domain: EPEVTQTPSHQVTQMGQEVILRCVPISNHLYFYWYRQILGQKVEFLVSFYNNEISEKSEIFDDQFSVERPDGSNFTLKIRSTKLEDSAMYFCASSGTSLELSNQSQHFGDGTRLSIL.

The V gene is TRBV7-9, the J gene TRBJ2-5; tentative D call: TRBD2 (6 bases). The CDR3 covers 13 residues. Germline V gene data show CDR1 as SEHNR and CDR2 as FQNEAQ (reference sequence). The V and J ends lost 3 bases and 11 bases respectively, with 16 bases between them. CDR3 region: CASSFETKGGQYF. In nucleotides, the CDR3 is TGTGCCAGCAGCTTCGAGACAAAGGGAGGTCAGTACTTC.

The chain recombines TRBV3-1 with TRBJ2-7, with 12 bases lining up with TRBD2. This CDR3 contains 15 residues. The germline V gene has CDR1 LGHDT and CDR2 YNNKEL (reference sequence). Trimming removed 3 bases from V and 2 bases from J; junction bases left unmatched: 2. CDR3 protein: CASSQGLAGPYEQYF. In DNA form, the CDR3 reads TGTGCCAGCAGCCAGGGACTAGCGGGCCCCTACGAGCAGTACTTC.

This chain links TRBV12-3 or TRBV12-4 with TRBJ2-2; 7 bases fit TRBD2. The J segment lost 4 bases and the V segment lost 2 bases, leaving 7 bases of the junction unmatched. CDR3 size: 16 residues. This CDR3 is CASSLLGGRPTGELFF. CDR3 nucleotide sequence: TGTGCCAGCAGTTTACTTGGCGGGAGACCCACCGGGGAGCTGTTTTTT.